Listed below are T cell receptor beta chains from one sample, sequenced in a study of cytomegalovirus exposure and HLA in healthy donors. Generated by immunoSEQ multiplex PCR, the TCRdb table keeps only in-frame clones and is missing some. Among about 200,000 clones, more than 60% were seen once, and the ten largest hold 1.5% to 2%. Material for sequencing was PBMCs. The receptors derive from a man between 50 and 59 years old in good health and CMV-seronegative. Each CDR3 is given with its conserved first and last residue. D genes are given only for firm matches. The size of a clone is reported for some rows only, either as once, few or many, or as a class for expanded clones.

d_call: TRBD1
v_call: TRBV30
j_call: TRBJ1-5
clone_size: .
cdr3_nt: TGTGCCTTTGATCGGACAGGAGCCTCTAATCAGCCCCAGCATTTT
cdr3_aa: CAFDRTGASNQPQHF

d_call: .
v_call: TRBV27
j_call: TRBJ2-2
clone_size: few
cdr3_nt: TGTGCCAGCCTCCCTCACAGGGTCGGGACCGGGGAGCTGTTTTTT
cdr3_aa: CASLPHRVGTGELFF

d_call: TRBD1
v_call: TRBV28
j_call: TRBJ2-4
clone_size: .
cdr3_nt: TGTGCCAGCAGTCCAAGGACGGACAGGATCTTAGCCAAAAACATTCAGTACTTC
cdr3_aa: CASSPRTDRILAKNIQYF

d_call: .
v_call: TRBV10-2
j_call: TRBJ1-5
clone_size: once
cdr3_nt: TGCGCCAGCACCGTAATGGGGGCATCGCCCCAGCATTTT
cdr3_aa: CASTVMGASPQHF

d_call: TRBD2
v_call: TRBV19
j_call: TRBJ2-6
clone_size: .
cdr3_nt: TGTGCCAGTAGTATGGCGGGCCCTAGCGGGAGGGCCTCTGGGGCCAACGTCCTGACTTTC
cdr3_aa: CASSMAGPSGRASGANVLTF

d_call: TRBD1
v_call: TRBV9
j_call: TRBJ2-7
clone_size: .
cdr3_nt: TGTGCCAGCAGCGTAGGCGGGACAGGGGTCGGCGAGCAGTACTTC
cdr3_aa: CASSVGGTGVGEQYF

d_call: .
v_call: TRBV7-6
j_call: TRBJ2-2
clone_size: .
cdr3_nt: TGTGCCAGCAGCTTACGGGTAGTAGATACCGGGGAGCTGTTTTTT
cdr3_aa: CASSLRVVDTGELFF

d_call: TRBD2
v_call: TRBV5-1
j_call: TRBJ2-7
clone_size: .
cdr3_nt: TGCGCCAGCAGCTTGGAAGCGGGAGCTTCCTACGAGCAGTACTTC
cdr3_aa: CASSLEAGASYEQYF

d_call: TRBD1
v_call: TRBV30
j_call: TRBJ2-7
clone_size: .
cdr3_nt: TGTGCCTGGAGCGGACAGGGTTTCTCCTACGAGCAGTACTTC
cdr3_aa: CAWSGQGFSYEQYF

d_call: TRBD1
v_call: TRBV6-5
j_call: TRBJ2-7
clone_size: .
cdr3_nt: TGTGCCAGCAGCGGGGACGGGACAGGGGCCTACGAGCAGTACTTC
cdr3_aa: CASSGDGTGAYEQYF

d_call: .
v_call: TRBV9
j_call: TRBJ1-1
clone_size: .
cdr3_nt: TGTGCCAGCAGCGTAGAGGGGACGGCAGGGGATGGTGAAGCTTTCTTT
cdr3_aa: CASSVEGTAGDGEAFF

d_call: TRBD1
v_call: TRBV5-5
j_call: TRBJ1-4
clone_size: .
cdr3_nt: TGTGCCAGCAGCAAGGGACAGGGGATAACTAATGAAAAACTGTTTTTT
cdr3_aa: CASSKGQGITNEKLFF

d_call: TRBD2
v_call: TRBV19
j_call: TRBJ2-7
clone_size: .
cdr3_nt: TGTGCCAGTAGCGATGTTCGGGTAGCGGGTCCCTACGAGCAGTACTTC
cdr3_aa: CASSDVRVAGPYEQYF

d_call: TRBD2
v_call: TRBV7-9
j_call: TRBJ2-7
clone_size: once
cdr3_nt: TGTGCCAGCAGCTTATCGGCTAGCGGCACCTACGAGCAGTACTTC
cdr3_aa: CASSLSASGTYEQYF

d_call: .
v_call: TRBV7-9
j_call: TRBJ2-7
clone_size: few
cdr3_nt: TGTGCCAGCAGCTTGGGAGACCACTACGAGCAGTACTTC
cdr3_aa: CASSLGDHYEQYF

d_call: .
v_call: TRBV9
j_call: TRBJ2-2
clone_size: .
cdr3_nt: TGTGCCAGCAGCGCCTCCGGAGGGACCACCGGGGAGCTGTTTTTT
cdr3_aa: CASSASGGTTGELFF

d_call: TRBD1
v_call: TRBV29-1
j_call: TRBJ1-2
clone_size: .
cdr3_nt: TGCACAACAGGGGAGGGCTACACCTTC
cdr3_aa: CTTGEGYTF

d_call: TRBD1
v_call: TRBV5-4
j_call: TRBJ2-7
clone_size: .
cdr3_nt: TGTGCCAGCAGCTTTGGACAGGGCTCCTACGAGCAGTACTTC
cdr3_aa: CASSFGQGSYEQYF

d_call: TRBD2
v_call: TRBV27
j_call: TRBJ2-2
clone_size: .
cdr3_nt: TGTGCCAGCACCGAAGGGACTAGCGCTACGAACACCGGGGAGCTGTTTTTT
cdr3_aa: CASTEGTSATNTGELFF

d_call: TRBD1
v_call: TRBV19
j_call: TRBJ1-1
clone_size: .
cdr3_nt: TGTGCCAGTAGTATGGGTGACAGGGCGAACACTGAAGCTTTCTTT
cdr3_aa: CASSMGDRANTEAFF

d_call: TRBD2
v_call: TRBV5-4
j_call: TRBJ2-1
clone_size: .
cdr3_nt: TGTGCCAGCAGCTTTTCTAGCGGGGGGTACAATGAGCAGTTCTTC
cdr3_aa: CASSFSSGGYNEQFF

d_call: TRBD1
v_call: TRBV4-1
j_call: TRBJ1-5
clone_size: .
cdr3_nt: TGCGCCAGCGGACCCCCCGGGACAGGGAATCAGCCCCAGCATTTT
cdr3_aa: CASGPPGTGNQPQHF

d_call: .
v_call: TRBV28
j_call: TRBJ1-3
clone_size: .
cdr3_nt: TGTGCCAGCAGCCTAGGGGGCTCTGGAAACACCATATATTTT
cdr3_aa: CASSLGGSGNTIYF

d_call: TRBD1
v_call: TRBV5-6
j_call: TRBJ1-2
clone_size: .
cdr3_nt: TGTGCCAGCAGCTTGGGGCTACAGGGGGCAGCCTATGGCTACACCTTC
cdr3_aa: CASSLGLQGAAYGYTF

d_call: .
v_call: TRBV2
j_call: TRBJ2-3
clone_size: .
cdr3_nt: TGTGCCAGCAGACCGAGGGTGACAGATACGCAGTATTTT
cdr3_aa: CASRPRVTDTQYF

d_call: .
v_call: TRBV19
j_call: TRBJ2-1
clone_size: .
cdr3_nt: TGTGCCAGTAGTACAGGACTAACGGTTGAGCAGTTCTTC
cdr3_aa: CASSTGLTVEQFF

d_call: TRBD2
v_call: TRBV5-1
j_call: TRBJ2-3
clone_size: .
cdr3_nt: TGCGCCAGCAGCTTCAGCGGGAGGACCACAGATACGCAGTATTTT
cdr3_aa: CASSFSGRTTDTQYF

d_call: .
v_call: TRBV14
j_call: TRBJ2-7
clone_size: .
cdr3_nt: TGTGCCAGCAGCCAAGAGCGGGGTCGGTACTTC
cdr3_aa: CASSQERGRYF

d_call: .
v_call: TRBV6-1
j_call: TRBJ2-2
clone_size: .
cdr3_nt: TGTGCCAGCACTGTAGGACAGCCTAACACCGGGGAGCTGTTTTTT
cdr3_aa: CASTVGQPNTGELFF

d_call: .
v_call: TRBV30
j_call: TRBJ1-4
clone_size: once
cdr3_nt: TGTGCCTGGAGTGGTTTGGGCCCCAAGGGGGAAAAACTGTTTTTT
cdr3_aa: CAWSGLGPKGEKLFF

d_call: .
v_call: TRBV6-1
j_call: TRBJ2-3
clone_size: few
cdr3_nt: TGTGCCAGCAGTGAAGATGGTGACAGGATCACAGATACGCAGTATTTT
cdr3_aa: CASSEDGDRITDTQYF

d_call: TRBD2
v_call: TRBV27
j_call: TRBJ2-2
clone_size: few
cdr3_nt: TGTGCCAGCAGTCCCACGGGACTAGCGCCCGGGGAGCTGTTTTTT
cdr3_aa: CASSPTGLAPGELFF

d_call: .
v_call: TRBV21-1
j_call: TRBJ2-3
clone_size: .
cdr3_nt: TGTGCCAGCAGCATTCACCGACAGGGGGCGCCTTACACAGATACGCAGTATTTT
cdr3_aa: CASSIHRQGAPYTDTQYF

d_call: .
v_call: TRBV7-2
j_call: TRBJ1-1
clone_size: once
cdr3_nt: TGTGCCAGCAGCTTAGGGGCTCGCAACACTGAAGCTTTCTTT
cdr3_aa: CASSLGARNTEAFF

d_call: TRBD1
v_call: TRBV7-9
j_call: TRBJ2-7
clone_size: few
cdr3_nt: TGTGCCAGCAGCGTAGACAGGGGAAGGGAGCAGTACTTC
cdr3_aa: CASSVDRGREQYF